The sequence of this T cell receptor (beta chain) was determined in a study of cytomegalovirus exposure and HLA in healthy donors. Overall study results and limits: Common viral pathogens seemed to be connected with several of the most significant clusters, according to a later analysis.

This CDR3 has 12 amino acids. The V end was cut by 6 bases, the J end by 6 bases, with 9 bases between. CDR1 and CDR2 (germline): SGHKS, YYEKEE (reference sequence). At collection, donors were nominally healthy, but unrecorded immune exposures were probable. As to this clone: No antigen is known for it.

PCR used 60 Vbeta primers and 13 Jbeta primers. Per the original data handling: About 10 million shared chains were among approximately 80 million unique TCR beta chains counted in a later analysis. Sequenced by immunoSEQ multiplex PCR; TCRdb stores in-frame clones only, minus some. The DNA was the basis for D and trimming; V, J and clone size are from that table. This sample has about 200,000 clones, with roughly 79% found just once. This sequence joins TRBV5-5 and TRBJ2-2; the D is unclear. The clonotype originates from a young man in good health and CMV-seronegative. The material sequenced was PBMCs. The CDR3 spells CASIRSAGELFF. DNA for the CDR3: TGTGCCAGCATCCGGTCCGCCGGGGAGCTGTTTTTT. Supplemented by reference TRBV5-5 and TRBJ2-2, the full variable domain reads DAGVTQSPTHLIKTRGQQVTLRCSPISGHKSVSWYQQVLGQGPQFIFQYYEKEERGRGNFPDRFSARQFPNYSSELNVNALLLGDSALYLCASIRSAGELFFGEGSRLTVL.